Described below is a single T cell receptor beta chain sequence and its context. This entry belongs to a study of blood T cell repertoires in COVID-19. Sequenced by immunoSEQ multiplex PCR; TCRdb stores in-frame clones only, minus some. The table has 300,000 to 400,000 clones, 75% to 90% seen once. There are 15 residues in the CDR3. Looked up from germline, CDR1 is SGHVS and CDR2 is FQNEAQ. The V and J ends lost 5 bases and 0 bases, in that order; junction bases with no gene match: 7. This chain joins TRBV7-8 and TRBJ2-7, with 7 bases lining up with TRBD1. The sample comprised PBMCs or T cells enriched from blood (not recorded which). The TCR comes from a man aged 30-40 years who had recovered from COVID-19. CDR3 DNA: TGTGCCAGCAGCGTACGACAGGGTATCTCCTACGAGCAGTACTTC. Translation gives CASSVRQGISYEQYF.